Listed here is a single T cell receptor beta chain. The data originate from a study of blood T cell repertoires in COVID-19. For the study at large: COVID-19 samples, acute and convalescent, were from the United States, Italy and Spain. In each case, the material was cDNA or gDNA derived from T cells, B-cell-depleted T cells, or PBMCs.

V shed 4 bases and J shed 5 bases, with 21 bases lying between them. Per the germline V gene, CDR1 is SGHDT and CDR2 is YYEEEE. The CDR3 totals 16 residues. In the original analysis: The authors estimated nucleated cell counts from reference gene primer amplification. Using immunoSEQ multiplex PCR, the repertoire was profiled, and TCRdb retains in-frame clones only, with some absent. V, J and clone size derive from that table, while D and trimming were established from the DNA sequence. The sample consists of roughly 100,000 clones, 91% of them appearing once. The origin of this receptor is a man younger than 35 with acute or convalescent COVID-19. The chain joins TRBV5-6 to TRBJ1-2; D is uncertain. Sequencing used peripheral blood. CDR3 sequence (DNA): TGTGCCAGCAGCGGAAGTACCGGGAGAGAATTATATGGCTACACCTTC. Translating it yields CASSGSTGRELYGYTF.